Listed below are T cell receptor beta chains from one sample, sequenced in a study of T cells in Graves' hyperthyroidism and ophthalmopathy. TCRdb recomputed calls from the multiplex PCR reads with MiXCR, one row per CDR3 protein. The sample lists around 600,000 distinct CDR3 sequences; roughly 15% were seen once. The sequencing sample was made of blood. All receptors derive from a woman aged 45-60 years with Graves' ophthalmopathy. The CDR3 runs from the conserved cysteine through the conserved F or W.

TRBV10-3,TRBJ1-2,CAIRLDSNGYTF
TRBV6-1,TRBJ2-3,CASRAGVADTQYF
TRBV6-1,TRBJ1-5,CASSYNGGDNQPQHF
TRBV18,TRBJ2-1,CASSPRASGRANEQFF
TRBV7-2,TRBJ2-7,CASSPSGTSGWLHEQYF
TRBV20-1,TRBJ2-1,CSPGTSGRNEQFF
TRBV3-1,TRBJ2-5,CASSQRLQETQYF
TRBV7-9,TRBJ2-7,CASSSLGGQGPYEQYF
TRBV28,TRBJ1-1,CASSLDLWASDGTEAFF
TRBV7-9,TRBJ2-1,CASSLVATSGRQARNEQFF
TRBV29-1,TRBJ1-2,CSVVPGGYGYTF